Listed here are 14 T cell receptor beta chains from one sample, sequenced in a study of OX40 agonist ivuxolimab in advanced cancers. Receptors were amplified or captured by the immunoSEQ multiplex PCR assay. TCRdb's version of the immuneACCESS table is confined to in-frame rearrangements and falls short of the full clone set. An unresolved V gene accounts for under half of the shortfall where checked; the remainder is of unknown origin. The sample table holds around 70,000 clones, of which more than 75% were seen once. In total, the top ten clones hold around 5% of the sample. Sequences were derived from CD4+ or CD8+ T cells sorted from blood, sampled in a trial of the OX40 agonist ivuxolimab. The receptors here all came from an adult with an advanced solid tumor such as melanoma, head and neck, liver or kidney cancer.

This clone was counted a single time. This sequence joins TRBV7-3 and TRBJ2-3; TRBD2 might be the D (5 bases). This CDR3 comprises 13 residues. Trimming took off 5 bases at V and 4 bases at J, with 10 bases between the two ends. Germline V gene sequence: CDR1 SGHTA, CDR2 FQGTGA. The CDR3 here is CASSREVADTQYF. The CDR3 DNA reads TGTGCCAGCAGCCGGGAAGTGGCAGATACGCAGTATTTT.

The V gene is TRBV7-2, the J gene TRBJ2-7; TRBD1 matches 9 bases. V trimming: 2 bases; J trimming: 6 bases; junction bases outside the gene matches: 5. Looked up from germline, CDR1 is SGHTA and CDR2 is FQGNSA. CDR3 length: 14 residues. CDR3 nucleotide sequence: TGTGCCAGCAGCTTAAGACAGGGGGAAGGCGAGCAGTACTTC. The encoded protein is CASSLRQGEGEQYF.

V gene TRBV28 combines with J gene TRBJ1-5; D remains unclear. Germline-derived CDR1 and CDR2 are MDHEN and SYDVKM. The germline V and J ends were trimmed by 2 bases and 5 bases, with 13 bases remaining between them. The CDR3 is 15 amino acids. CDR3 nucleotide sequence: TGTGCCAGCAGTTTAGGGTCAGACATTCATCAGCCCCAGCATTTT. Encoded protein: CASSLGSDIHQPQHF.

This sequence joins TRBV2 and TRBJ2-7; the match to TRBD1 covers 12 bases. After removal of 4 bases from V and 3 bases from J, the junction contained 4 bases not matched to a gene. Germline V gene sequence: CDR1 SNHLY, CDR2 FYNNEI. The CDR3 is made up of 15 amino acids. CDR3 DNA sequence: TGTGCCAGCAGTGCGGGACAGGGGGCAAGCTACGAGCAGTACTTC. Its protein is CASSAGQGASYEQYF. Based on the CDR3 plus reference TRBV2 and TRBJ2-7, the full variable domain is EPEVTQTPSHQVTQMGQEVILRCVPISNHLYFYWYRQILGQKVEFLVSFYNNEISEKSEIFDDQFSVERPDGSNFTLKIRSTKLEDSAMYFCASSAGQGASYEQYFGPGTRLTVT.

The rearrangement links TRBV6-4 to TRBJ1-3, with 10 bases identical to TRBD1. Losses at the gene ends were 8 bases for V and 4 bases for J; bases not matched to a gene: 17. The CDR3 has 18 residues. CDR1 and CDR2 (germline): MRHNA, SNTAGT. The CDR3 bases are TGTGCCAGCTCCCGGGACAGGGGATCCCCCCAAGGGGGAAACACCATATATTTT. Amino acid sequence: CASSRDRGSPQGGNTIYF.

The chain links TRBV4-1 to TRBJ2-7; D may be TRBD1 (6 bases). The germline V gene has CDR1 MGHRA and CDR2 YSYEKL. Trimming cost V 4 bases and J 2 bases, with 12 bases left between them. This CDR3 region has 14 residues. CDR3 coding DNA: TGCGCCAGCAGCCTGACCCAGGGGCCCTACGAGCAGTACTTC. This codes for CASSLTQGPYEQYF.

This chain joins TRBV6-5 and TRBJ1-5, with D perhaps matching TRBD1 (6 bases). Germline V gives CDR1 MNHEY, CDR2 SVGAGI. The CDR3 totals 15 residues. With 5 bases removed from V and 3 bases from J, the gap between germline ends came to 14 bases. The CDR3 is CASSAAGTPNQPQHF. In nucleotides, the CDR3 is TGTGCCAGCAGTGCGGCCGGGACACCCAATCAGCCCCAGCATTTT.

This clone was counted a few times. The chain employs TRBV6-6 and TRBJ2-7; D is uncertain. The CDR3 length is 13 residues. Per germline, CDR1 MNHNY and CDR2 SVGAGI (reference sequence). V lost 0 bases to trimming and J lost 6 bases, with 9 bases between them. This chain's CDR3 is CASSYSSSSEQYF. The CDR3 nucleotides are TGTGCCAGCAGTTACTCGAGTTCATCCGAGCAGTACTTC.

V and J are TRBV11-2 and TRBJ2-3, with 10 bases that match TRBD1. J was trimmed by 3 bases and V by 5 bases; bases with no gene match: 5. Germline assignment: CDR1 SGHAT and CDR2 FQNNGV. The CDR3 is 15 amino acids. The CDR3 DNA reads as TGTGCCAGCAGCCAGGGACAGGGGTTAACAGATACGCAGTATTTT. Translating gives CASSQGQGLTDTQYF. Full variable domain (rest looked up from reference TRBV11-2 and TRBJ2-3): EAGVAQSPRYKIIEKRQSVAFWCNPISGHATLYWYQQILGQGPKLLIQFQNNGVVDDSQLPKDRFSAERLKGVDSTLKIQPAKLEDSAVYLCASSQGQGLTDTQYFGPGTRLTVL.

The J gene is TRBJ2-2, the V gene TRBV6-6, with 9 bases lining up with TRBD2. Germline V gene data show CDR1 as MNHNY and CDR2 as SVGAGI (reference sequence). This CDR3 has 13 residues. V trimming: 6 bases; J trimming: 9 bases; junction bases outside the gene matches: 5. The CDR3 here is CASRTSGTWELFF. The CDR3 DNA sequence: TGTGCCAGCAGGACTAGCGGTACGTGGGAGCTGTTTTTT.

V gene TRBV29-1 combines with J gene TRBJ2-2; 10 bases are shared with TRBD1. Germline-derived CDR1 and CDR2 are SQVTM and ANQGSEA. J lost 9 bases, V lost 7 bases, and 5 bases had no gene match. The CDR3 loop spans 12 amino acids. CDR3 in amino acids: CSAGTGERELFF. In nucleotides, the CDR3 is TGCAGCGCTGGGACAGGGGAACGGGAGCTGTTTTTT.

The chain combines TRBV4-2 with TRBJ2-1; D is possibly TRBD1 (5 bases). This CDR3 comprises 15 residues. Trimming removed 1 base at V and 2 bases at J, with 9 bases between. CDR1 and CDR2 (germline): LGHNA, YNFKEQ. The CDR3 reads CASSQAPGTYNEQFF. CDR3 nucleotides: TGTGCCAGCAGCCAAGCCCCAGGGACCTACAATGAGCAGTTCTTC.

This sequence joins TRBV7-6 and TRBJ2-1; 11 nucleotides align to TRBD2. Germline loops: CDR1 SGHVS, CDR2 FNYEAQ. Unmatched junction bases numbered 9, after V lost 5 bases and J lost 9 bases. This CDR3 contains 15 residues. This chain's CDR3 is CASSPTSGRRGEQFF. For the CDR3, the DNA is TGTGCCAGCAGCCCAACTAGCGGGAGAAGAGGTGAGCAGTTCTTC.

As concerns this clone: Just one base apart from a much larger clone, this may be a read error. V and J are TRBV9 and TRBJ2-3; no clear D. Trimming took off 0 bases at V and 2 bases at J, with 10 bases between the two ends. Per germline, CDR1 SGDLS and CDR2 YYNGEE. This CDR3 contains 15 residues. This CDR3 reads CASSVAGDPTDTQYF. The CDR3 coding sequence is TGTGCCAGCAGCGTAGCTGGAGACCCCACAGATACGCAGTATTTT.